These T cell receptor beta chains were read from a single sample in a study of identical twins. Each CDR3 protein gets one entry after TCRdb re-called the 5' RACE reads with MiXCR. The data hold over 600,000 distinct CDR3 sequences, with 21% observed a single time. The sample also formed part of further work on T cells expressing NK-cell markers.

Sequencing input: PBMCs. Every receptor here comes from a woman aged 18-35 years in good health. CDR3s include the opening cysteine and the closing phenylalanine or tryptophan. Each record gives: J gene, V gene, CDR3 protein.

TRBJ1-2 TRBV6-1 CASTPTLNGGSGYTF
TRBJ2-4 TRBV20-1 CSAQPRDFKNIQYF
TRBJ2-5 TRBV13 CASSVGSQTQYF
TRBJ2-3 TRBV29-1 CSAHGGTGADTQYF
TRBJ2-7 TRBV5-1 CASSLEVAGTSYEQYF
TRBJ2-3 TRBV11-2 CASSFQALDTQYF
TRBJ1-1 TRBV6-1 CASSEAYKAFF
TRBJ2-2 TRBV5-5 CASSHLTGYGELFF
TRBJ2-1 TRBV12-3/TRBV12-4 CASSYPGLSSYNEQFF
TRBJ2-3 TRBV12-3/TRBV12-4 CASTLGGIPADTQYF
TRBJ2-5 TRBV3-1 CASSHLRGRGEETQYF
TRBJ1-1 TRBV11-2 CASSLELVGNTEAFF
TRBJ2-3 TRBV7-9 CASSPAWGPGDTQYF
TRBJ2-7 TRBV3-1 CASSQGTGPKEQYF
TRBJ2-4 TRBV18 CASSLSTGEAKNIQYF
TRBJ2-2 TRBV9 CASSVTLNTGELFF
TRBJ1-1 TRBV9 CASSVTGVATEAFF
TRBJ2-5 TRBV20-1 CSAPRGQGKQETQYF
TRBJ1-1 TRBV20-1 CSARDLRQGWTEAFF
TRBJ2-5 TRBV12-3/TRBV12-4 CASSLRPQAQYF
TRBJ1-1 TRBV12-3/TRBV12-4 CASKEDRANTEAFF
TRBJ2-5 TRBV20-1 CSARGLAGDGETQYF
TRBJ2-7 TRBV3-1 CASSPGQSSYEQYF
TRBJ2-3 TRBV7-2 CASSFMNTQYF
TRBJ2-1 TRBV10-3 CAILDRDNEQFF
TRBJ2-7 TRBV12-3/TRBV12-4 CASSFGSIIYEQYF
TRBJ1-2 TRBV21-1 CASSEGISLDGYTF
TRBJ1-2 TRBV12-3/TRBV12-4 CASSTGGFKYGYTF
TRBJ2-7 TRBV6-1 CASSPPTSGTAEQYF
TRBJ1-2 TRBV27 CASSPRGANYGYTF
TRBJ1-5 TRBV5-5 CASSLNKSGSAQHF
TRBJ2-3 TRBV7-9 CASSIGTSTDTQYF
TRBJ2-4 TRBV6-5 CASSYMAQAKNIQYF
TRBJ2-3 TRBV27 CASSLYRVAGITDTQYF
TRBJ2-1 TRBV7-2 CASSLQGAAPYNEQFF
TRBJ1-3 TRBV12-3/TRBV12-4 CASSRDRVSGNTIYF
TRBJ2-1 TRBV5-1 CASSRGTSDYNEQFF
TRBJ2-3 TRBV9 CASSVASSRVADTQYF
TRBJ2-1 TRBV12-3/TRBV12-4 CASSSGIQHNEQFF